A single T cell receptor (beta chain) is shown here with its context. Repertoires were generated with immunoSEQ multiplex PCR, while TCRdb's copy carries only in-frame clones and drops some. Here the sample spans 65,000 to 100,000 clones, roughly 84% being singletons. These data are taken from a study of OX40 agonist ivuxolimab in advanced cancers. V was pared by 7 bases and J by 5 bases, with 4 bases of the junction left unmatched. This CDR3 is 13 amino acids long. Germline CDR1 is ENHRY and CDR2 is SYGVKD. V usage is TRBV10-3 and J usage is TRBJ2-2, with TRBD1 identical over 7 bases. The sequence derives from an adult with an advanced solid tumor such as melanoma, head and neck, liver or kidney cancer. The starting material was CD4+ or CD8+ T cells sorted from blood, obtained in a trial of the OX40 agonist ivuxolimab. The CDR3 nucleotides read TGTGCCATCAAGGGGGCTCGGACCGGGGAGCTGTTTTTT. Its protein product is CAIKGARTGELFF.